The next 25 T cell receptor beta chains were all read from a single sample in a study of cytomegalovirus exposure and HLA in healthy donors. The PCR used 60 Vbeta and 13 Jbeta primers. The table came from immunoSEQ multiplex PCR; TCRdb's copy has only in-frame clones and leaves some out. The sample contains about 100,000 clones, 75% of which appear only once. Sequencing was performed on PBMCs. Receptor source: a male donor in good health and CMV-seropositive.

The chain has TRBV19 and TRBJ1-2; a possible D gene is TRBD1 (6 bases). Germline V lookup: CDR1 LNHDA, CDR2 SQIVND (reference sequence). This CDR3 region has 15 residues. Trimming removed 6 bases at V and 4 bases at J, with 18 bases between. CDR3 DNA sequence: TGTGCCAGTAGCCCCAATGGGGGGGCTACCTATGGCTACACCTTC. It yields the protein CASSPNGGATYGYTF. Together with reference TRBV19 and TRBJ1-2, the CDR3 gives the full variable domain: DGGITQSPKYLFRKEGQNVTLSCEQNLNHDAMYWYRQDPGQGLRLIYYSQIVNDFQKGDIAEGYSVSREKKESFPLTVTSAQKNPTAFYLCASSPNGGATYGYTFGSGTRLTVV.

The rearrangement uses TRBV2 and TRBJ2-2; 10 nucleotides line up with TRBD1. There are 17 residues in the CDR3. V shed 4 bases and J 3 bases; nucleotides not matched to a gene: 8. CDR1 is SNHLY and CDR2 is FYNNEI in the germline V gene. CDR3 coding DNA: TGTGCCAGCAGTGGAAGCTATGGACAGGGGGACACCGGGGAGCTGTTTTTT. This codes for CASSGSYGQGDTGELFF.

The V and J genes are TRBV19 and TRBJ1-1; perhaps TRBD1 as D (5 bases). The germline CDR1 and CDR2 sequences are LNHDA and SQIVND (reference sequence). V was pared by 4 bases and J by 2 bases, with 11 bases between. The CDR3 runs 14 residues. The CDR3 sequence: CASSTPGLNTEAFF. In DNA, the CDR3 is TGTGCCAGTAGTACCCCAGGGTTAAACACTGAAGCTTTCTTT.

V and J are TRBV11-2 and TRBJ2-7; the D gene is possibly TRBD2 (6 bases). The germline V gene has CDR1 SGHAT and CDR2 FQNNGV. CDR3 size: 12 residues. The V and J ends lost 4 bases and 4 bases respectively, with 8 bases between them. CDR3 protein: CASSSAGYEQYF. CDR3 DNA sequence: TGTGCCAGCAGCTCGGCGGGGTACGAGCAGTACTTC. The complete variable domain, with remaining parts taken from reference TRBV11-2 and TRBJ2-7, reads EAGVAQSPRYKIIEKRQSVAFWCNPISGHATLYWYQQILGQGPKLLIQFQNNGVVDDSQLPKDRFSAERLKGVDSTLKIQPAKLEDSAVYLCASSSAGYEQYFGPGTRLTVT.

This chain uses TRBV10-3 with TRBJ2-2, with 9 bases fitting TRBD1. The CDR3 covers 17 residues. The V gene's germline CDR1 is ENHRY and CDR2 SYGVKD. The trim removed 3 bases at V and 6 bases at J, leaving 11 bases unmatched. The DNA for the CDR3 is TGTGCCATCAGTGACCTAGATACAGGGGGCGGTTCCGGGGAGCTGTTTTTT. Its protein is CAISDLDTGGGSGELFF.

The rearrangement uses TRBV7-7 and TRBJ2-3, with a possible D match to TRBD2 (5 bases). Germline V gene sequence: CDR1 SSHAT, CDR2 FNYEAQ (reference sequence). This CDR3 spans 13 amino acids. The V gene lost 5 bases and the J gene lost 5 bases, with 11 bases spanning the gap. The CDR3 protein is CASSPIGGDTQYF. CDR3 DNA sequence: TGTGCCAGCAGCCCCATAGGAGGAGATACGCAGTATTTT.

The chain links TRBV20-1 to TRBJ1-4; no definite D call. The CDR3 runs 11 residues. Germline CDR1 is DFQATT and CDR2 is SNEGSKA (reference sequence). With 3 bases removed from V and 4 bases from J, the gap between germline ends came to 3 bases. CDR3 sequence reads: CSASHNEKLFF. CDR3 nucleotides: TGCAGTGCTAGCCATAATGAAAAACTGTTTTTT.

V is TRBV11-2 and J is TRBJ2-1, with 7 bases that match TRBD2. The CDR3 has 16 amino acids. V lost 6 bases to trimming and J lost 0 bases; unmatched junction nucleotides: 8. The V gene's germline CDR1 is SGHAT and CDR2 FQNNGV. The CDR3 nucleotides are TGTGCCAGCAGTAAGAGCGGGGAAAGCTCCTACAATGAGCAGTTCTTC. This sequence encodes CASSKSGESSYNEQFF.

The J gene is TRBJ1-2, the V gene TRBV4-1; 10 nucleotides line up with TRBD1. This CDR3 spans 14 amino acids. Germline assignment: CDR1 MGHRA and CDR2 YSYEKL. J lost 4 bases, V lost 4 bases, and 3 bases had no gene match. Here the CDR3 reads CASSRDRGPYGYTF. CDR3 sequence (DNA): TGCGCCAGCAGCCGGGACAGGGGCCCCTATGGCTACACCTTC.

The rearrangement joins TRBV6-6 to TRBJ2-5; D is perhaps TRBD2 (6 bases). Germline CDR1 and CDR2: MNHNY and SVGAGI (reference sequence). The V and J ends lost 5 bases and 3 bases respectively, with 13 bases between them. This CDR3 is 14 amino acids long. The CDR3 is CASSPTRREETQYF. DNA of the CDR3: TGTGCCAGCAGTCCGACTAGAAGGGAAGAGACCCAGTACTTC.

The J gene is TRBJ1-5, the V gene TRBV7-2; D gene ambiguous. V lost 1 base, J lost 4 bases, and 5 bases lay in between. Germline CDR1 and CDR2: SGHTA and FQGNSA. The CDR3 has 13 residues. The CDR3 reads CASSLDLNQPQHF. In DNA, the CDR3 is TGTGCCAGCAGCTTAGACCTAAATCAGCCCCAGCATTTT.

V and J are TRBV5-6 and TRBJ2-1; 13 nucleotides line up with TRBD2. Trimming at V came to 4 bases and at J to 5 bases, leaving 3 bases not matched to a gene. Looked up from germline, CDR1 is SGHDT and CDR2 is YYEEEE. The CDR3 sequence is 15 residues long. The CDR3 DNA sequence: TGTGCCAGCAGCCCCGGGACTAGCGGGGACAATGAGCAGTTCTTC. It translates to CASSPGTSGDNEQFF.

The J gene is TRBJ1-6, the V gene TRBV6-1; 7 bases align to TRBD1. The germline CDR1 and CDR2 sequences are MNHNS and SASEGT. Losses at the gene ends were 8 bases for V and 10 bases for J; bases not matched to a gene: 11. The CDR3 extends over 14 amino acids. The CDR3 DNA reads as TGTGCCAGCGGTACCGGGACAGAAGGCTCACCCCTCCACTTT. This sequence encodes CASGTGTEGSPLHF.

The chain is built from TRBV27 and TRBJ1-1; the match to TRBD1 covers 8 bases. The germline gives CDR1 MNHEY, CDR2 SMNVEV (reference sequence). Trimming cost V 6 bases and J 1 base; bases outside gene matches: 7. The CDR3 has 15 residues. DNA for the CDR3: TGTGCCAGCAGCAAAAACAGGGGGGGGAACACTGAAGCTTTCTTT. Translated, it gives CASSKNRGGNTEAFF.

The chain is built from TRBV27 and TRBJ2-7; 9 bases fit TRBD1. Germline assignment: CDR1 MNHEY and CDR2 SMNVEV (reference sequence). This CDR3 has 13 amino acids. CDR3 sequence: CATGTGLTYEQYF. CDR3 sequence (DNA): TGTGCTACCGGGACAGGGCTGACCTACGAGCAGTACTTC.

The chain recombines TRBV6-1 with TRBJ2-7; no clear D. V dropped 0 bases and J dropped 0 bases, with 12 bases sitting between them. Germline CDR1 MNHNS, CDR2 SASEGT. The CDR3 is 16 amino acids. The CDR3 spells CASSEAMGDGSYEQYF. The CDR3, as DNA: TGTGCCAGCAGTGAAGCGATGGGCGACGGCTCCTACGAGCAGTACTTC.

The chain couples TRBV5-5 to TRBJ1-5; 8 bases match TRBD1. The CDR3 has 17 residues. V shed 0 bases and J 0 bases; nucleotides not matched to a gene: 5. From germline, CDR1 is SGHKS and CDR2 YYEKEE (reference sequence). The CDR3 spells CASSLGGQAYSNQPQHF. The DNA of the CDR3 is TGTGCCAGCAGCTTGGGGGGACAGGCATATAGCAATCAGCCCCAGCATTTT.

V is TRBV7-9 and J is TRBJ2-3; maybe TRBD1 (5 bases). Trimming removed 5 bases at V and 8 bases at J, with 11 bases between. In germline, CDR1 is SEHNR, CDR2 FQNEAQ (reference sequence). This CDR3 is built from 12 residues. This chain's CDR3 is CASSPNGATQYF. CDR3 sequence (DNA): TGTGCCAGCAGCCCCAATGGGGCTACGCAGTATTTT.

The CDR3 nucleotides are TGTGCCAGCAGCTTATCTGAAGGGGCGGAAAAACTGTTTTTT. Its translation is CASSLSEGAEKLFF. The chain carries TRBV7-9 and TRBJ1-4, with a tentative D call TRBD1 (5 bases). V was shortened by 2 bases and J by 8 bases, with 12 bases between the two germline ends. Germline-derived CDR1 and CDR2 are SEHNR and FQNEAQ (reference sequence). The CDR3 contains 14 residues.

The chain uses TRBV29-1 and TRBJ1-1; D unresolved. Germline V gene lookup returns CDR1 SQVTM and CDR2 ANQGSEA. The CDR3 has 13 residues. The V end was cut by 7 bases, the J end by 0 bases, with 12 bases between. The CDR3 sequence: CSGQQHMNTEAFF. The CDR3 bases are TGCAGCGGGCAACAGCACATGAACACTGAAGCTTTCTTT.

This clone was found once. The germline gene is not matched at one end of the junction; a read error may be the cause. The V gene is TRBV7-7, the J gene TRBJ1-5; D possibly corresponds to TRBD1 (6 bases). The CDR3 has 12 amino acids. From germline, CDR1 is SSHAT and CDR2 FNYEAQ (reference sequence). CDR3 nucleotide sequence: TGTGCTAGCAGTCCAGGGGATCAGCCCCAGCATTTT. Residues: CASSPGDQPQHF.

The V call is TRBV5-4, the J call TRBJ2-3; D is possibly TRBD2 (7 bases). Trimming took off 0 bases at V and 4 bases at J, with 15 bases between the two ends. The CDR3 is 16 amino acids. Germline CDR1 and CDR2: SGHNT and YYREEE (reference sequence). In DNA form, the CDR3 reads TGTGCCAGCAGCTTGGTGGGAGGGGGAGGCGCAGATACGCAGTATTTT. Translation gives CASSLVGGGGADTQYF.

The gene calls are TRBV11-2 and TRBJ1-3; 7 bases line up with TRBD1. The germline V gene has CDR1 SGHAT and CDR2 FQNNGV. The J segment lost 0 bases and the V segment lost 4 bases, leaving 3 bases of the junction unmatched. The CDR3 loop spans 15 amino acids. CDR3 protein: CASSSYRGSGNTIYF. Written as DNA, the CDR3 is TGTGCCAGCAGCTCCTACAGGGGCTCTGGAAACACCATATATTTT. Full variable domain (missing parts from reference TRBV11-2 and TRBJ1-3): EAGVAQSPRYKIIEKRQSVAFWCNPISGHATLYWYQQILGQGPKLLIQFQNNGVVDDSQLPKDRFSAERLKGVDSTLKIQPAKLEDSAVYLCASSSYRGSGNTIYFGEGSWLTVV.

This clone was picked up a small number of times. V is TRBV7-2 and J is TRBJ1-1; the D gene is possibly TRBD1 (6 bases). CDR1 and CDR2 from the germline V gene are SGHTA and FQGNSA. Trimming took 5 bases from V and 1 from J, leaving 14 bases between them. The CDR3 spans 15 residues. The CDR3 nucleotides are TGTGCCAGCAGCGCAAGGGGGTTAAGGAACACTGAAGCTTTCTTT. It yields the protein CASSARGLRNTEAFF.

The chain couples TRBV18 to TRBJ2-1; TRBD2 might be the D (6 bases). Germline values: CDR1 KGHSH, CDR2 LQKENI. The germline V and J ends were trimmed by 3 bases and 9 bases, with 9 bases remaining between them. This CDR3 has 12 residues. CDR3 nucleotides: TGTGCCAGCTCACCGCAGGGAGGTGAGCAGTTCTTC. This codes for CASSPQGGEQFF. The full variable domain, its missing parts supplied by reference TRBV18 and TRBJ2-1, is NAGVMQNPRHLVRRRGQEARLRCSPMKGHSHVYWYRQLPEEGLKFMVYLQKENIIDESGMPKERFSAEFPKEGPSILRIQQVVRGDSAAYFCASSPQGGEQFFGPGTRLTVL.